This T cell receptor beta chain was identified during a study of T cells after yellow fever vaccination. Universal primer sites and UMIs were introduced during 5'RACE template-switching synthesis of TCR cDNA. TCRdb ran MiXCR on the 5' RACE reads and lists one entry per CDR3 protein. The data hold 450,000 to 650,000 distinct CDR3 sequences, with 13% observed a single time. This clonotype was detected only a few times. The antigen is undetermined. Regarding the study as a whole: Re-detected after boosting: most primary clones, 96% of CD4 and under 90% of CD8. Contamination of FACS-sorted repertoires by abundant clonotypes from the bulk population could occur.

Germline V CDR1 and CDR2: SGHDN, FVKESK. V gave up 3 bases and J gave up 10 bases, with 10 bases separating them. The CDR3 sequence is 12 residues long. The sample was PBMCs, taken on the day of the yellow fever booster vaccination. The chain joins TRBV14 to TRBJ2-1; maybe TRBD2 (6 bases). The sequence was obtained from a man aged 25-45 years who received the YFV17D yellow fever vaccine. In DNA form, the CDR3 reads TGTGCCAGCAGCCATACTAGCAGGGAGCAGTTCTTC. Encoded protein: CASSHTSREQFF.